This T cell receptor (beta chain) came from a study of CD8 T cells in ankylosing spondylitis. Study-level results: Made up of fewer than 10 highly homologous variants, a TCR beta motif appeared characteristic of ankylosing spondylitis blood.

This clonotype appeared many times. Its specificity is unknown. V lost 0 bases, J lost 13 bases, and 10 bases lay in between. This CDR3 is built from 12 residues. Germline CDR1 reads LGHNA; CDR2 reads YNFKEQ. From the 5' RACE reads, TCRdb called clonotypes with MiXCR, one entry per CDR3 protein. Of around 770,000 distinct CDR3 sequences listed, approximately 10% are singletons. This chain joins TRBV4-2 and TRBJ2-1; D ambiguous. The TCR comes from a male donor with ankylosing spondylitis. Sequenced input: blood, either unsorted or a sorted T cell fraction (not recorded which). The CDR3 sequence: CASSQDRSAQFF. The CDR3 coding sequence is TGTGCCAGCAGCCAAGATCGGAGCGCCCAGTTCTTC.